Described below is a single T cell receptor (beta chain) sequence and its context. Antigen: not known. This specimen comes from a study of T cell responses to AZD1222 COVID-19 vaccine. Broader study findings: Repertoire collection took place solely once the T cell response had peaked. Recipients of two AZD1222 doses showed rising Spike-specific TCR breadth and depth.

Here immunoSEQ multiplex PCR was the method, and the copy in TCRdb shows in-frame clones only, minus some. Of about 110,000 clones listed, around 90% are singletons. The J segment lost 7 bases and the V segment lost 6 bases, leaving 3 bases of the junction unmatched. The CDR3 has 11 amino acids. CDR1 and CDR2 from the germline V gene are SQVTM and ANQGSEA. The rearrangement joins TRBV29-1 to TRBJ1-2; 9 bases map to TRBD1. The input for sequencing was peripheral blood, taken on day 0 of MenACWY control vaccination. The sequence was obtained from an adult in good health. The CDR3, as DNA: TGCAGCGTGGGACAGGGAGGTGGCTACACCTTC. It specifies CSVGQGGGYTF.